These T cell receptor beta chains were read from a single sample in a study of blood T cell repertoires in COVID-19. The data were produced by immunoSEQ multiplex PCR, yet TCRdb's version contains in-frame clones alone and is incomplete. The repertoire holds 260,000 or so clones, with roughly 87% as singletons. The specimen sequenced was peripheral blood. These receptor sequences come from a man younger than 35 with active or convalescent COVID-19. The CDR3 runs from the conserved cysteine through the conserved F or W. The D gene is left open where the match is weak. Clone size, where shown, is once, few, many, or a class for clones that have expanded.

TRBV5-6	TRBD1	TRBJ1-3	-	TGTGCCAGCAGTTACGGACAGGGTCGGTACACCATATATTTT	CASSYGQGRYTIYF
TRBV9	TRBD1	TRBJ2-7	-	TGTGCCAGCAGCGTAGAGGGGACAGGGTTAACGGAGCAGTACTTC	CASSVEGTGLTEQYF
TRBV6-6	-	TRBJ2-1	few	TGTGCCAGCAGTTACCGCGGGGGCGCCTACAATGAGCAGTTCTTC	CASSYRGGAYNEQFF
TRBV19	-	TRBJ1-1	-	TGTGCCACCATTACAGTCCGGGATGAAGCTTTCTTT	CATITVRDEAFF
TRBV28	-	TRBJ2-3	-	TGTGCCAGCCCCCCCTCGGGTCGGGGGAGCACAGATACGCAGTATTTT	CASPPSGRGSTDTQYF
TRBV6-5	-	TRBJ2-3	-	TGTGCCAGCAGTTACTCGTTAAGGGGTAGCACAGATACGCAGTATTTT	CASSYSLRGSTDTQYF
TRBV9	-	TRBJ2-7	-	TGTGCCAGCAGCGTTGGAGGGGAAGGACGGCAGTACTTC	CASSVGGEGRQYF
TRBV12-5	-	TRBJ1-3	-	TGTGCTAGTGGTCCCCCAAACTCTGGAAACACCATATATTTT	CASGPPNSGNTIYF
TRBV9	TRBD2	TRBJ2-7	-	TGTGCCAGCAGCGAGGGGACTAGCGGGGGGGCGTCCTACGAGCAGTACTTC	CASSEGTSGGASYEQYF
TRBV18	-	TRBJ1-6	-	TGTGCCAGCTCACCAAGCCCAGGTGATTCACCCCTCCACTTT	CASSPSPGDSPLHF
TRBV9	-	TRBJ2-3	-	TGTGCCAGCAGCGTAGATCTTGTTAATACGCAGTATTTT	CASSVDLVNTQYF
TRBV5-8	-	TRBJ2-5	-	TGTGCCAGCAGCTTGAAGGGGCAGTTAGAGACCCAGTACTTC	CASSLKGQLETQYF
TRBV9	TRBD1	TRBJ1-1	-	TGTGCCAGCAGTCGGGACAGGGGGATCTCTGAAGCTTTCTTT	CASSRDRGISEAFF
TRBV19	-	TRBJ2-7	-	TGTGCCAGTAGTGCTGAGGGGAGGTCGGGAAGGTACGAGCAGTACTTC	CASSAEGRSGRYEQYF
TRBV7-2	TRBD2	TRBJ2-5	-	TGTGCCAGCAGCCCACAAGTAGCGGGGGCGTGGGAGACCCAGTACTTC	CASSPQVAGAWETQYF
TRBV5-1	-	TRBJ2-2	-	TGCGCCAGCAGACTAGGACAGACCGGGGAGCTGTTTTTT	CASRLGQTGELFF
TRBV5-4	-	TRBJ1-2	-	TGTGCCAGCAGCTCGCCCGGGTACAATAACTATGGCTACACCTTC	CASSSPGYNNYGYTF
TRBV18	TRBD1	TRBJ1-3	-	TGTGCCAGCTCACGATACCGGGACAGGGCGCGACTCTCTGGAAACACCATATATTTT	CASSRYRDRARLSGNTIYF
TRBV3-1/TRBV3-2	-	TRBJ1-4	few	TGTGCCAGCAGCCGCCGACAGACGGAACGTGAAAAACTGTTTTTT	CASSRRQTEREKLFF
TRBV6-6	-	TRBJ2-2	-	TGTGCCAGCAGTCAAACTAGTCAGGGGACCGGGGAGCTGTTTTTT	CASSQTSQGTGELFF
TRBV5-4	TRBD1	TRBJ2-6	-	TGTGCCAGCAGTCCCGACAGGGGGACCTCTGGGGCCAACGTCCTGACTTTC	CASSPDRGTSGANVLTF
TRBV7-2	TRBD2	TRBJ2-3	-	TGTGCCAGCAGCACCTTTAGCGGGAGGACCACAGATACGCAGTATTTT	CASSTFSGRTTDTQYF
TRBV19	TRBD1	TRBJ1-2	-	TGTGCCAGTAGTACGATACTATCGGACAGGGTTGGCTATGGCTACACCTTC	CASSTILSDRVGYGYTF
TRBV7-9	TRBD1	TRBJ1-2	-	TGTGCCAGCAGCCACAGGGGGCGGGATGGCTACACCTTC	CASSHRGRDGYTF
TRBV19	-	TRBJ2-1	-	TGTGCCAGTAGTATAATCCCGGACAGTACCCTCAACTACAATGAGCAGTTCTTC	CASSIIPDSTLNYNEQFF
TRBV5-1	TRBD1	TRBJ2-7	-	TGCGCCAGCAGCTTGCGACAGGGGGCCCTCTACGAGCAGTACTTC	CASSLRQGALYEQYF
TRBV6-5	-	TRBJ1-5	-	TGTGCCAGCAGTCCTGACAGTTATAGCAATCAGCCCCAGCATTTT	CASSPDSYSNQPQHF
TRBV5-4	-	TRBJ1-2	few	TGTGCCAGCAGCTTACCCGGGTCCTACTATGGCTACACCTTC	CASSLPGSYYGYTF
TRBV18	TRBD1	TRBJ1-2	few	TGTGCCAGCTCCATCGGGACAGTGAACTATGGCTACACCTTC	CASSIGTVNYGYTF
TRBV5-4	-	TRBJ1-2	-	TGTGCCAGCAGCCCGTCGCAGGGTTCGGGCTATGGCTACACCTTC	CASSPSQGSGYGYTF
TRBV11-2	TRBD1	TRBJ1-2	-	TGTGCCAGCAGCTACGGGACAGGGGGCGGTAACTATGGCTACACCTTC	CASSYGTGGGNYGYTF
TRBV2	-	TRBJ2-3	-	TGTGCCAGCAGCCAACTGAGTGGCCCGGAGGCGCAGTATTTT	CASSQLSGPEAQYF
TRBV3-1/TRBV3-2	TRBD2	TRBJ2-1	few	TGTGCCAGCAGCCCGACTAGCGGGGGAGGCAATGAGCAGTTCTTC	CASSPTSGGGNEQFF
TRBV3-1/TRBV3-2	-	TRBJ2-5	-	TGTGCCAGCAGAAATCAAGGGGGAGAGACCCAGTACTTC	CASRNQGGETQYF
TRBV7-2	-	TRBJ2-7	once	TGTGCCAGCAGCTTAAACTACGCGCAGTACTTC	CASSLNYAQYF
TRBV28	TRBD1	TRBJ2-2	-	TGTGCCAGCAGATATTCAGGGGGCGCCGGGGAGCTGTTTTTT	CASRYSGGAGELFF
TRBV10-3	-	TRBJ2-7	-	TGTGCCATCAAACAGGACGGGTACGAGCAGTACTTC	CAIKQDGYEQYF
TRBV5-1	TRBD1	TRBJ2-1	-	TGCGCCAGCAGCTTGGGTGGGACAGGGATGAATGAGCAGTTCTTC	CASSLGGTGMNEQFF
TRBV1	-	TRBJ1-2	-	TGCACCAGCATGGGCATGACAGGCCACTATGGCTACACCTTC	CTSMGMTGHYGYTF
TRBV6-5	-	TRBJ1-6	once	TGTGCCAGCCGCGACAGCTATAATTCACCCCTCCACTTT	CASRDSYNSPLHF
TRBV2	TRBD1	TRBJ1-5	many	TGTGCCAGCAGTGAAGGGCAGGGGGGTCATCAGCCCCAGCATTTT	CASSEGQGGHQPQHF
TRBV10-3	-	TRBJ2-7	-	TGTGCCATCAGTGAGATAAGGACTGTTTACGAGCAGTACTTC	CAISEIRTVYEQYF
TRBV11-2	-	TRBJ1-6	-	TGTGCCAGCAGCCCCATCCAAGCGCCCCTCCACTTT	CASSPIQAPLHF
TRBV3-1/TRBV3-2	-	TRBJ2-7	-	TGTGCCAGCAGCCAGACGAGACTAGGTCCTAACGAGCAGTACTTC	CASSQTRLGPNEQYF
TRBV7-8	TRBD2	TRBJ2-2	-	TGTGCCAGCAGCTTACCAGCGGGGGGGGCGAACACCGGGGAGCTGTTTTTT	CASSLPAGGANTGELFF
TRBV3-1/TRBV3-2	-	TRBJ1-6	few	TGTGCCAGCAGCCAAGATCTCGCAGGGCCAGGGTCACCCCTCCACTTT	CASSQDLAGPGSPLHF
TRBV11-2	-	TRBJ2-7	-	TGTGCCAGCAGCTCCGGGACTTTGGAGCAGTACTTC	CASSSGTLEQYF
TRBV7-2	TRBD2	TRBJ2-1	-	TGTGCCAGCACCACTTGGGGGGGGGTTTACAATGAGCAGTTCTTC	CASTTWGGVYNEQFF
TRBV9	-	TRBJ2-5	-	TGTGCCAGCAGCGTAGGTCGCGGCGGGGATTATCAAGAGACCCAGTACTTC	CASSVGRGGDYQETQYF
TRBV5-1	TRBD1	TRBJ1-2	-	TGCGCCAGCAGCACCGACAGGGGGTATGGCTACACCTTC	CASSTDRGYGYTF
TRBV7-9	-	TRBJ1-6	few	TGTGCCAGCAGCCCCGAGCCCCCTATCTCACCCCTCCACTTT	CASSPEPPISPLHF
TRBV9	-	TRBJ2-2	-	TGTGCCAGCAGCCCCCCCGTGGGACAAAACACCGGGGAGCTGTTTTTT	CASSPPVGQNTGELFF
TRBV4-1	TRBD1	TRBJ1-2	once	TGCGCCAGCAGCCAAGATCGGGGGACAGGGAATGGAGGGTGGGATGGCTACACCTTC	CASSQDRGTGNGGWDGYTF
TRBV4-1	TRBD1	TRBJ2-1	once	TGCGCCAGCGGACCGGACAGGGGGCTGCACAATGAGCAGTTCTTC	CASGPDRGLHNEQFF
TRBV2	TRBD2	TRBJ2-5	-	TGTGCCAGCAGTGAAAGACTAGCGGGAAACCAAGAGACCCAGTACTTC	CASSERLAGNQETQYF
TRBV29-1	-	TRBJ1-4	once	TGCAGCGTCCAGGGTAGGGCTAATGAAAAACTGTTTTTT	CSVQGRANEKLFF
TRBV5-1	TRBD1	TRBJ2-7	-	TGCGCCAGCAGCTTCAGGGGGCCGGGCAACGAGCAGTACTTC	CASSFRGPGNEQYF